Below, 2 T cell receptor beta chains from the same sample are listed, as sequenced in a study of cytomegalovirus exposure and HLA in healthy donors. The primer mix had 60 Vbeta and 13 Jbeta primers. This table comes from immunoSEQ multiplex PCR, and its TCRdb copy is limited to in-frame clones, with some not included. The sample data list approximately 110,000 clones. What was sequenced was PBMCs. The receptors here all came from a young man in good health and CMV-seronegative.

The rearrangement joins TRBV14 to TRBJ2-7; TRBD1 matches 7 bases. With V trimmed by 1 base and J by 4 bases, 10 bases remained unmatched. Germline CDR1 reads SGHDN; CDR2 reads FVKESK. This CDR3 spans 16 amino acids. CDR3 protein: CASSQVTTGKGYEQYF. In DNA, the CDR3 is TGTGCCAGCAGCCAAGTCACGACAGGGAAAGGGTACGAGCAGTACTTC.

The chain links TRBV10-3 to TRBJ2-1; D is perhaps TRBD2 (5 bases). The germline V and J ends were trimmed by 2 bases and 8 bases, with 16 bases remaining between them. The CDR3 spans 15 residues. The germline gives CDR1 ENHRY, CDR2 SYGVKD. The CDR3: CAISEDVTIGDEQFF. As DNA, the CDR3 is TGTGCCATCAGTGAGGACGTGACTATTGGCGATGAGCAGTTCTTC.